These T cell receptor beta chains were read from a single sample in a study of PD-1 blockade in classical Hodgkin lymphoma. Only in-frame clones appear in the TCRdb table, and some are missing; sequencing was by immunoSEQ multiplex PCR. The sample yields more than 50,000 clones, 75% to 90% seen once. Sequenced material: peripheral blood mononuclear cells (PBMCs), taken at baseline. These receptors all come from a human donor with classical Hodgkin lymphoma. Each CDR3 is given without its conserved first and last residue. D genes are given only for firm matches. Size tells how often a clone was seen (once, few, many) or the class of an expanded clone, and some rows leave it out.

CDR3aa: ASSGTADQPQH
v_gene: TRBV6-5
abundance: .
j_gene: TRBJ1-5
d_gene: TRBD1

CDR3aa: ASSASKKGKGDEKLF
v_gene: TRBV21-1
abundance: .
j_gene: TRBJ1-4
d_gene: .

CDR3aa: ASSPSEVKNTEAF
v_gene: TRBV18
abundance: .
j_gene: TRBJ1-1
d_gene: .

CDR3aa: ASSLVLGQLNEKLF
v_gene: TRBV7-7
abundance: .
j_gene: TRBJ1-4
d_gene: TRBD1

CDR3aa: AISESTGANEKLF
v_gene: TRBV10-3
abundance: once
j_gene: TRBJ1-4
d_gene: .

CDR3aa: ASSYGGGGTGELF
v_gene: TRBV6-5
abundance: .
j_gene: TRBJ2-2
d_gene: TRBD2

CDR3aa: ASSEGSVGAGYGYT
v_gene: TRBV25-1
abundance: .
j_gene: TRBJ1-2
d_gene: .

CDR3aa: ASSPIRQDTEAF
v_gene: TRBV6-6
abundance: .
j_gene: TRBJ1-1
d_gene: .

CDR3aa: ASSRGTASNSPLH
v_gene: TRBV6-5
abundance: .
j_gene: TRBJ1-6
d_gene: .

CDR3aa: ASSTDRGETQY
v_gene: TRBV5-1
abundance: .
j_gene: TRBJ2-5
d_gene: TRBD1

CDR3aa: ASSRVRGKETQY
v_gene: TRBV16
abundance: .
j_gene: TRBJ2-5
d_gene: .

CDR3aa: ASSERGLVYGYT
v_gene: TRBV6-1
abundance: .
j_gene: TRBJ1-2
d_gene: .

CDR3aa: ASSLSGDLYEQY
v_gene: TRBV5-1
abundance: .
j_gene: TRBJ2-7
d_gene: .

CDR3aa: ASSEKTWTGAGNTIY
v_gene: TRBV6-1
abundance: .
j_gene: TRBJ1-3
d_gene: TRBD1

CDR3aa: ASSQALGINTEAF
v_gene: TRBV14
abundance: .
j_gene: TRBJ1-1
d_gene: .

CDR3aa: AWSGLSYYGYT
v_gene: TRBV30
abundance: .
j_gene: TRBJ1-2
d_gene: .

CDR3aa: ASSLQTSPLH
v_gene: TRBV18
abundance: few
j_gene: TRBJ1-6
d_gene: .

CDR3aa: SVEEGNYGYT
v_gene: TRBV29-1
abundance: .
j_gene: TRBJ1-2
d_gene: .

CDR3aa: ASLGGVEQY
v_gene: TRBV11-2
abundance: .
j_gene: TRBJ2-7
d_gene: TRBD2

CDR3aa: ASSQVLKGGDSEAF
v_gene: TRBV14
abundance: once
j_gene: TRBJ1-1
d_gene: .

CDR3aa: ASHNANYGYT
v_gene: TRBV6-5
abundance: .
j_gene: TRBJ1-2
d_gene: .

CDR3aa: ASSLGFGKGLNQPQH
v_gene: TRBV7-9
abundance: .
j_gene: TRBJ1-5
d_gene: .

CDR3aa: ASSLAQAGGPGELF
v_gene: TRBV27
abundance: .
j_gene: TRBJ2-2
d_gene: .

CDR3aa: ASSQTSGGRDTQY
v_gene: TRBV6-4
abundance: once
j_gene: TRBJ2-3
d_gene: TRBD2

CDR3aa: ASSPGGGNQPQH
v_gene: TRBV18
abundance: .
j_gene: TRBJ1-5
d_gene: .

CDR3aa: ASSSNEITDTQY
v_gene: TRBV7-7
abundance: once
j_gene: TRBJ2-3
d_gene: .

CDR3aa: ASSPQGPRTDTQY
v_gene: TRBV10-1
abundance: .
j_gene: TRBJ2-3
d_gene: .

CDR3aa: ASSPGGEAALYGYT
v_gene: TRBV18
abundance: few
j_gene: TRBJ1-2
d_gene: .

CDR3aa: ASTGGEYEQY
v_gene: TRBV7-9
abundance: .
j_gene: TRBJ2-7
d_gene: TRBD1

CDR3aa: ALTWAQNTEAF
v_gene: TRBV30
abundance: .
j_gene: TRBJ1-1
d_gene: .

CDR3aa: ASSLVYYNEQF
v_gene: TRBV11-2
abundance: .
j_gene: TRBJ2-1
d_gene: .

CDR3aa: ASSPNGFGTDTQY
v_gene: TRBV18
abundance: .
j_gene: TRBJ2-3
d_gene: .

CDR3aa: ASSVEERGLSADTQY
v_gene: TRBV9
abundance: .
j_gene: TRBJ2-3
d_gene: TRBD2

CDR3aa: SASSYGYT
v_gene: TRBV20-1
abundance: .
j_gene: TRBJ1-2
d_gene: .

CDR3aa: ASSYSTGAKTQY
v_gene: TRBV6-6
abundance: .
j_gene: TRBJ2-5
d_gene: .

CDR3aa: ASSSGQNSGNTIY
v_gene: TRBV7-6
abundance: .
j_gene: TRBJ1-3
d_gene: .

CDR3aa: ASSPPGKGNTEAF
v_gene: TRBV18
abundance: .
j_gene: TRBJ1-1
d_gene: .

CDR3aa: ASSQDNSPLH
v_gene: TRBV4-2
abundance: .
j_gene: TRBJ1-6
d_gene: .

CDR3aa: ASSLGLQETQY
v_gene: TRBV5-4
abundance: .
j_gene: TRBJ2-5
d_gene: .

CDR3aa: ASSQEEGRYEAF
v_gene: TRBV4-1
abundance: .
j_gene: TRBJ1-1
d_gene: .

CDR3aa: ASSQDIPSLAGLGETQY
v_gene: TRBV14
abundance: once
j_gene: TRBJ2-5
d_gene: TRBD2